A single sample gave rise to the 10 T cell receptor beta chains below, sequenced in a study of blood T cell repertoires in COVID-19. TCRdb's copy holds only in-frame clones and misses some; the assay was immunoSEQ multiplex PCR. The data show 150,000 to 200,000 clones, approximately 75% seen once. Sequences were obtained from peripheral blood. Every receptor here comes from a human donor in a cohort sampled during active COVID-19.

This clone has a single count. J is TRBJ1-5 and V is TRBV12-3 or TRBV12-4, with unresolved D. The V end was cut by 5 bases, the J end by 13 bases, with 15 bases between. The CDR3 totals 12 residues. The CDR3 here is CASSQQTKYQHF. The CDR3 region has the DNA TGTGCCAGCAGTCAACAGACCAAGTATCAGCATTTT.

This rearrangement joins TRBV11-2 to TRBJ2-3; TRBD2 matches at 10 bases. Per the germline V gene, CDR1 is SGHAT and CDR2 is FQNNGV. V was pared by 1 base and J by 3 bases, with 10 bases of the junction left unmatched. This CDR3 has 18 amino acids. The CDR3 sequence: CASSLGLSGGVSTDTQYF. The CDR3 DNA reads as TGTGCCAGCAGCTTAGGACTGAGCGGGGGGGTTTCGACAGATACGCAGTATTTT.

A word on this clone: Distinct nucleotide sequences in the sample also encode this CDR3. The rearrangement joins TRBV7-3 to TRBJ2-5, with D tentatively TRBD1 (5 bases). The germline gives CDR1 SGHTA, CDR2 FQGTGA. V was cut by 2 bases and J by 3 bases, with 7 bases left in between. This CDR3 is 13 amino acids long. Written as DNA, the CDR3 is TGTGCCAGCAGCTTAGGGGCGGAAGAGACCCAGTACTTC. Translation: CASSLGAEETQYF.

The chain couples TRBV6-2 or TRBV6-3 to TRBJ2-1; 14 bases line up with TRBD2. The CDR3 covers 18 residues. Germline CDR1 and CDR2: MNHEY and SVGEGT. The trim removed 5 bases at V and 4 bases at J, leaving 10 bases unmatched. CDR3 sequence reads: CASSRGLAGGGAYNEQFF. In DNA form, the CDR3 reads TGTGCCAGCAGTCGCGGACTAGCGGGGGGCGGTGCATACAATGAGCAGTTCTTC.

This clone showed up many times. The rearrangement joins TRBV29-1 to TRBJ1-2, with D possibly TRBD1 on 6 matching bases. The germline CDR1 and CDR2 sequences are SQVTM and ANQGSEA. With 2 bases removed from V and 3 bases from J, the gap between germline ends came to 7 bases. CDR3 size: 12 residues. The CDR3 spells CSVEPGDYGYTF. In nucleotides, the CDR3 is TGCAGCGTTGAACCAGGGGACTATGGCTACACCTTC.

The chain links TRBV5-1 to TRBJ2-3; D might be TRBD2 (7 bases). There are 16 residues in the CDR3. The V gene's germline CDR1 is SGHRS and CDR2 YFSETQ. Deletions cut 4 bases from V and 2 bases from J, with 17 bases between. The CDR3 coding sequence is TGCGCCAGCAGCAGGGGGGACTACACAAACACAGATACGCAGTATTTT. Its translation is CASSRGDYTNTDTQYF.

This clone was recorded only once. This chain links TRBV6-2 or TRBV6-3 with TRBJ2-1; TRBD2 matches at 14 bases. CDR1 and CDR2 (germline): MNHEY, SVGEGT. The J segment lost 8 bases and the V segment lost 6 bases, leaving 9 bases of the junction unmatched. The CDR3 runs 16 residues. This CDR3 is CASSLTGTSGSYEQFF. The CDR3 DNA reads as TGTGCCAGCAGCTTGACCGGGACTAGCGGGAGCTATGAGCAGTTCTTC.

The chain recombines TRBV7-6 with TRBJ2-1, with 13 bases that match TRBD2. The CDR3 is 16 amino acids. V lost 3 bases and J lost 7; bases outside the gene matches: 6. The germline V gene encodes CDR1 SGHVS and CDR2 FNYEAQ. CDR3 in DNA: TGTGCCAGCAGCTTGACCGGGACTAGCGGGATGAATGAGCAGTTCTTC. It encodes CASSLTGTSGMNEQFF.

The chain has TRBV6-5 and TRBJ1-2, with 9 nucleotides matching TRBD1. Germline lookup yields CDR1 MNHEY and CDR2 SVGAGI. J was trimmed by 8 bases and V by 5 bases; bases with no gene match: 12. CDR3 length: 15 amino acids. The CDR3 DNA reads TGTGCCAGCAGTCGCCCCCGGGACAGGGTAAACGGCTACACCTTC. Its translation: CASSRPRDRVNGYTF.

This sequence joins TRBV10-3 and TRBJ2-1; a weak D match, TRBD2 (5 bases). The CDR3 covers 16 residues. Germline values: CDR1 ENHRY, CDR2 SYGVKD. V was shortened by 0 bases and J by 8 bases, with 17 bases between the two germline ends. CDR3 loop: CAISESEGLAFDEQFF. CDR3 nucleotides: TGTGCCATCAGTGAGTCAGAAGGGTTAGCGTTCGATGAGCAGTTCTTC.